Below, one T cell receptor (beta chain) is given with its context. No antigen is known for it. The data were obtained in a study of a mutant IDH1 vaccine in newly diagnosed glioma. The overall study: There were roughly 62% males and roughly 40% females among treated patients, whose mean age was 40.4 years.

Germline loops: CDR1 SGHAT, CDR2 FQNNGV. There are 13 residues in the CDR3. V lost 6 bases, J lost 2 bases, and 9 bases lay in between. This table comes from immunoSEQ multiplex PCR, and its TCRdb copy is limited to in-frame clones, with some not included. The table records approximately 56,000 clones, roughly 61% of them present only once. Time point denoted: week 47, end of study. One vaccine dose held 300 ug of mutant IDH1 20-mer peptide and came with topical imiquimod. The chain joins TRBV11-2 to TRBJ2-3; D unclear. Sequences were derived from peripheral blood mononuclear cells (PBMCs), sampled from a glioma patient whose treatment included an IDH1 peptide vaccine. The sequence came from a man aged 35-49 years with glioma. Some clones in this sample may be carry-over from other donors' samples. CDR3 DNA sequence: TGTGCCAGCAGTCATTATCCCACAGATACGCAGTATTTT. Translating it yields CASSHYPTDTQYF.